The 3 T cell receptor beta chains given below trace back to one sample, sequenced in a study of molecular identifiers for immune sequencing clone quantification. TCRdb used MiXCR to reprocess the PCR reads, holding one entry per CDR3 protein. Of 350,000 or so distinct CDR3 sequences in the sample, around 21% were seen once. The sample consisted of naive CD8+ T cells from blood, with Jurkat cell RNA spiked in. Sample subset: FACS-sorted CD8+CD4-CCR7+CD45RA+ naive T cells. These TCRs come from a human donor in good health. Some libraries in this study had Jurkat cell RNA spiked in.

This clonotype was seen repeatedly, ten times or more. The CDR3 DNA sequence: TGTGCCAGCAGCGCGGGGGGCCCCGTGACTTTCTTT. This sequence encodes CASSAGGPVTFF. The V call is TRBV12-3 or TRBV12-4, the J call TRBJ1-1; tentative D call: TRBD1 (6 bases). The CDR3 consists of 12 residues. The germline V and J ends were trimmed by 6 bases and 12 bases, with 17 bases remaining between them.

The table lists this clonotype with a few counts. The chain carries TRBV20-1 and TRBJ2-1; 13 bases match TRBD2. From germline, CDR1 is DFQATT and CDR2 SNEGSKA (reference sequence). The CDR3 totals 19 residues. V shed 1 base and J 9 bases; nucleotides not matched to a gene: 18. The CDR3 loop reads CSARGDRTSGRVTAVEQFF. The CDR3 nucleotides read TGCAGTGCTAGAGGGGACCGGACTAGCGGGAGAGTGACGGCGGTTGAGCAGTTCTTC.

This clonotype showed up just a few times. The gene calls are TRBV20-1 and TRBJ2-7, with D possibly being TRBD2 (6 bases). Trimming shortened V by 7 bases and J by 4 bases, and 14 bases separated the two germline ends. This CDR3 has 12 amino acids. Germline assignment: CDR1 DFQATT and CDR2 SNEGSKA (reference sequence). The CDR3 region is CSGSSGSYEQYF. For the CDR3, the DNA is TGCAGTGGGTCTTCCGGGAGTTACGAGCAGTACTTC.